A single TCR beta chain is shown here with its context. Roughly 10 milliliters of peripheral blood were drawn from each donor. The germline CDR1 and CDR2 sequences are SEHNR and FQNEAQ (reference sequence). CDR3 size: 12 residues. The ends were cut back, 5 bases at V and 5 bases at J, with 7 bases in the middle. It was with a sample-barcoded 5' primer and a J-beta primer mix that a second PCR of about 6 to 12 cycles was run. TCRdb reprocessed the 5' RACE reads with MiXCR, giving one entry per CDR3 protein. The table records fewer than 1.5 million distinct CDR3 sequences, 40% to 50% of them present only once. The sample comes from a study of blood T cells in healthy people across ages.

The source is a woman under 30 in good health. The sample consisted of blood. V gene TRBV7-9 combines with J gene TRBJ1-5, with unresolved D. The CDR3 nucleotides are TGTGCCAGCAGCCCGAGCCATCAGCCCCAGCATTTT. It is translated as CASSPSHQPQHF.